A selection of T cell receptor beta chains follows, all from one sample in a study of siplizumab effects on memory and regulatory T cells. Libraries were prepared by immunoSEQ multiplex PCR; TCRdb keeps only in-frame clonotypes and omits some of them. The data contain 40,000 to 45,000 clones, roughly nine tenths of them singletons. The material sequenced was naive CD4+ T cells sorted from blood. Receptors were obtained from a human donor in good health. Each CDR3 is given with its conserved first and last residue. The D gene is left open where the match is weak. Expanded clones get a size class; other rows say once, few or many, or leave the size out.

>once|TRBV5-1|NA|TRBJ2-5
CASSLGTYFQETQYF
TGCGCCAGCAGCTTGGGGACATACTTCCAAGAGACCCAGTACTTC
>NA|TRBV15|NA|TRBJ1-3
CATSREDRTSSGNTIYF
TGTGCCACCAGCAGGGAAGACAGGACTAGCTCTGGAAACACCATATATTTT
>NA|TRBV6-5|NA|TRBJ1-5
CASSLGQNQPQHF
TGTGCCAGCAGCCTAGGACAGAATCAGCCCCAGCATTTT
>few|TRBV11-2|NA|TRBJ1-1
CASSLGGEEAFF
TGTGCCAGCAGCTTGGGTGGGGAAGAAGCTTTCTTT
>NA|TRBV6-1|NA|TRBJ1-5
CASSGAHSNQPQHF
TGTGCCAGTTCGGGAGCACATAGCAATCAGCCCCAGCATTTT
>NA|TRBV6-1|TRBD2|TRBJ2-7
CATGTSGVSIYEQYF
TGTGCTACCGGGACTAGCGGGGTCTCGATCTACGAGCAGTACTTC
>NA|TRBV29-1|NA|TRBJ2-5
CSVEQYQETQYF
TGCAGCGTTGAACAATACCAAGAGACCCAGTACTTC
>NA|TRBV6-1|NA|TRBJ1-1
CASTGAERLKAFF
TGTGCCAGCACTGGGGCCGAGCGCCTGAAAGCTTTCTTT
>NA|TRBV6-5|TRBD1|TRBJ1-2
CASSTSTGLDYGYTF
TGTGCCAGCAGTACCTCGACAGGGTTGGACTATGGCTACACCTTC
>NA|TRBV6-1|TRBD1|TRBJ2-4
CASSVTGDRLNIQYF
TGTGCCAGCAGTGTGACAGGGGACCGCCTAAACATTCAGTACTTC
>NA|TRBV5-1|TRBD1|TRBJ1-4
CASSRGWDSDEKLFF
TGCGCCAGCAGTCGGGGATGGGACAGCGATGAAAAACTGTTTTTT
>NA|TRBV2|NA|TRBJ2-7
CASSEQGVYEQYF
TGTGCCAGCAGTGAGCAGGGCGTCTACGAGCAGTACTTC
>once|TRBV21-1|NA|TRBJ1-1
CASSECYRAGTEAFF
TGTGCCAGCAGCGAGTGTTATAGGGCTGGCACTGAAGCTTTCTTT
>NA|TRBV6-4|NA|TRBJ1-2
CASRVRDGQTNYGYTF
TGTGCCAGCAGAGTCCGGGACGGCCAGACTAACTATGGCTACACCTTC
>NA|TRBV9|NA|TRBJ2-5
CASSRDPLGETQYF
TGTGCCAGCTCCCGGGACCCCTTGGGAGAGACCCAGTACTTC
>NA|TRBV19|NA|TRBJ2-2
CASSILEFTGELFF
TGTGCCAGTAGTATCCTCGAGTTCACCGGGGAGCTGTTTTTT
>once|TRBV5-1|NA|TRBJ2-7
CASSFDWRGSYEQYF
TGCGCCAGCAGCTTCGACTGGAGGGGATCCTACGAGCAGTACTTC
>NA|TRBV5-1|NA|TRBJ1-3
CASSLSGGSGNTIYF
TGCGCCAGCAGCTTGAGCGGAGGTTCTGGAAACACCATATATTTT
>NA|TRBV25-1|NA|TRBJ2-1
CASSEYSSSSYNEQFF
TGTGCCAGCAGTGAATATAGCAGCAGCTCCTACAATGAGCAGTTCTTC
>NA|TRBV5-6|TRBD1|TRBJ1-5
CASSSFRLRDSSLSQHF
TGTGCCAGCAGCTCCTTCCGACTCCGGGACAGCTCTCTGTCCCAGCATTTT
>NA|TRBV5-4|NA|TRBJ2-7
CASSSLTGFNEQYF
TGTGCCAGCAGCTCCTTGACAGGTTTCAACGAGCAGTACTTC
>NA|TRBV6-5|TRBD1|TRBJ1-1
CASRYSTGMNTEAFF
TGTGCCAGCAGATACTCGACAGGGATGAACACTGAAGCTTTCTTT
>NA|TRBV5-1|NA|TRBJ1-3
CASFDGVSGNTIYF
TGCGCCAGTTTTGACGGAGTCTCTGGAAACACCATATATTTT
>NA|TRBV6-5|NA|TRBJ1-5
CASSFTNSNQPQHF
TGTGCCAGCAGCTTCACGAATAGCAATCAGCCCCAGCATTTT
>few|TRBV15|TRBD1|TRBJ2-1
CATGTGNNEQFF
TGTGCCACGGGGACAGGGAACAATGAGCAGTTCTTC
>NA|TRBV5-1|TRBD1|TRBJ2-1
CASSTGTGVYNEQFF
TGCGCCAGCAGCACCGGGACAGGGGTATACAATGAGCAGTTCTTC
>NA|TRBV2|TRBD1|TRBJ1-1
CASSEWDREAFF
TGTGCCAGCAGTGAATGGGACAGAGAAGCTTTCTTT
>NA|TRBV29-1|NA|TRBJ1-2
CSVEALQGTNYGYTF
TGCAGCGTTGAAGCTCTGCAGGGGACTAACTATGGCTACACCTTC
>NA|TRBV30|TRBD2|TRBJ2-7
CAWSVRGSNEQYF
TGTGCCTGGAGTGTACGCGGGAGTAACGAGCAGTACTTC
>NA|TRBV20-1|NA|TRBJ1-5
CSALRGESQHF
TGCAGTGCCCTAAGGGGCGAGTCCCAGCATTTT
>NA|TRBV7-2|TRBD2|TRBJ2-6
CASSPTGTSSGANVLTF
TGTGCCAGCAGCCCAACCGGGACTAGCTCTGGGGCCAACGTCCTGACTTTC
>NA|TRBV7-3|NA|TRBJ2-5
CASSPRGGETQYF
TGTGCCAGCAGCCCCAGGGGGGGGGAGACCCAGTACTTC
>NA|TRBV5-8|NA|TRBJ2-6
CASSLPHTQSRANVLTF
TGTGCCAGCTCCCTGCCTCATACACAAAGTCGGGCCAACGTCCTGACTTTC
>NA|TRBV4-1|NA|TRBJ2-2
CASKGTGELFF
TGCGCCAGCAAAGGCACCGGGGAGCTGTTTTTT
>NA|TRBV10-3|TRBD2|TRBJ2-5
CAISRGLASSGGETQYF
TGTGCCATCAGTCGGGGACTAGCTTCTTCAGGGGGAGAGACCCAGTACTTC
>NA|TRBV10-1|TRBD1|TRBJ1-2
CASSSTGVGYTF
TGCGCCAGCAGTTCGACAGGGGTCGGCTACACCTTC
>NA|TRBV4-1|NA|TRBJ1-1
CASSQPSRGSNTEAFF
TGCGCCAGCAGCCAACCCTCAAGGGGGAGTAACACTGAAGCTTTCTTT
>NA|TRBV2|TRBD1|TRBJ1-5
CASRATGRNNQPQHF
TGTGCCAGCAGGGCGACAGGGCGGAACAATCAGCCCCAGCATTTT
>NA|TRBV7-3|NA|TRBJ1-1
CASSPRDIGTEAFF
TGTGCCAGCAGCCCACGGGACATAGGGACTGAAGCTTTCTTT
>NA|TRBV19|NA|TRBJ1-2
CASTRTSPNYGYTF
TGTGCCAGTACCCGGACAAGCCCTAACTATGGCTACACCTTC
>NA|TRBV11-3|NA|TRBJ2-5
CASSPRDNQETQYF
TGTGCCAGCAGCCCTCGGGACAACCAAGAGACCCAGTACTTC
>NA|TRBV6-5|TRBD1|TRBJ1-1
CASRRGPNTEAFF
TGTGCCAGCAGGAGGGGGCCTAACACTGAAGCTTTCTTT
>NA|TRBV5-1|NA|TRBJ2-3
CASSRGGSGSTDTQYF
TGCGCCAGCAGCCGAGGCGGGTCGGGGTCCACAGATACGCAGTATTTT
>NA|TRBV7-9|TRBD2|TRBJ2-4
CASSLGSSGPRRRGIQYF
TGTGCCAGCAGCTTAGGTTCTAGCGGGCCCCGCCGTAGGGGCATTCAGTACTTC
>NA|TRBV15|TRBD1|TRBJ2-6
CAPGQGNSGANVLTF
TGTGCCCCGGGACAGGGAAACTCTGGGGCCAACGTCCTGACTTTC
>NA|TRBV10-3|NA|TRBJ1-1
CAIRDRGTEAFF
TGTGCCATCAGGGACCGCGGCACTGAAGCTTTCTTT
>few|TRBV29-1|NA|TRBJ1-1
CSVVWMNTEAFF
TGCAGCGTTGTTTGGATGAACACTGAAGCTTTCTTT
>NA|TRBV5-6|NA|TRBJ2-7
CASSTGGIKTYEQYF
TGTGCCAGCAGCACCGGAGGGATCAAAACCTACGAGCAGTACTTC
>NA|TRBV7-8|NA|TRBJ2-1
CASSHEEQFF
TGTGCCAGCAGCCACGAGGAGCAGTTCTTC
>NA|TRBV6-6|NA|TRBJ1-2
CASSLRGQNYGYTF
TGTGCCAGCAGTCTACGGGGTCAGAACTATGGCTACACCTTC
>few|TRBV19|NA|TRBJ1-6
CASSIVSSSNSPLHF
TGTGCCAGTAGTATAGTAAGCAGCTCTAATTCACCCCTCCACTTT
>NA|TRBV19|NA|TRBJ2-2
CASRGRDTHTGELFF
TGTGCCAGTAGGGGGAGAGACACGCACACCGGGGAGCTGTTTTTT